The T cell receptor beta chain described here comes from a study of T cells in Graves' hyperthyroidism and ophthalmopathy. Authors of the study amplified TCR beta CDR3 regions from RNA transcripts. The HTBI primer set was used in a first-round RT-PCR of the TCR CDR3. MiXCR, applied by TCRdb to the multiplex PCR reads, yields one record per CDR3 protein. The repertoire has about 620,000 distinct CDR3 sequences, about 16% of them found once; the top ten carry over 3.5%. With regard to this clonotype: Its antigen remains unidentified.

Uncontrolled infection, other autoimmune disease, pregnancy or lactation led to exclusion. Trimming left V 4 bases short and J 2 bases short, with 12 bases between. In germline, CDR1 is SGHKS, CDR2 YYEKEE (reference sequence). The CDR3 loop spans 14 amino acids. Study observations and caveats: Blood also carried most thyroid clonotypes expanded above 0.001. Stable hyperthyroidism was told apart from ophthalmopathy by a model built on 13 V-J features.

The rearrangement links TRBV5-5 to TRBJ2-5; D unresolved. The clonotype was recovered from a woman younger than 45 with Graves' hyperthyroidism. The sequencing input was blood. The CDR3 nucleotides read TGTGCCAGCAGCACCACCGGGTCTCAAGAGACCCAGTACTTC. Encoded protein: CASSTTGSQETQYF.